One and the same sample provided the 15 T cell receptor beta chains below, sequenced in a study of tumor and adjacent non-tumor tissue in lung cancer. Three rounds of nested PCR, following a modified ARM-PCR protocol, produced the TCRbeta library. TCRdb analysed the multiplex PCR reads with MiXCR anew, one entry per CDR3 protein. The sample holds around 74,000 distinct CDR3 sequences; nearly 70% are singletons and the top ten take about 27%. RNA was extracted from bulk tissue without any cell sorting. The normal lung tissue was taken more than 3 cm from the tumor edge. Sequencing used distant non-tumor lung tissue. These receptors were obtained from a woman aged 45-65 years with non-small cell lung cancer.

Details on this clonotype: The germline gene is not matched at one end of the junction; a read error may be the cause. The chain is built from TRBV6-5 and TRBJ2-5; 14 bases align to TRBD2. From germline, CDR1 is MNHEY and CDR2 SVGAGI. This CDR3 has 15 amino acids. DNA for the CDR3: TGTACCAGCAAAGCCGGACTAGCGGGAGGCGAGACCCAGTACTTC. Amino acids: CTSKAGLAGGETQYF.

On this clonotype itself: Sequence at one end of the junction differs from germline and may be a read error. The rearrangement joins TRBV20-1 to TRBJ2-1, with D hard to call. CDR3 length: 13 amino acids. Germline V gene data show CDR1 as DFQATT and CDR2 as SNEGSKA (reference sequence). This CDR3 reads CNARNLRYNEQFF. The DNA of the CDR3 is TGCAATGCTAGAAATCTTCGTTACAATGAGCAGTTCTTC.

Note on this clonotype: A read error may explain this, as a much larger clone is one base away. J is TRBJ1-1 and V is TRBV12-3 or TRBV12-4; D remains ambiguous. The CDR3 is 11 residues long. The CDR3 region is CASSEYTEALF. In nucleotides, the CDR3 is TGTGCCAGCAGTGAATACACTGAAGCTCTCTTT.

This clonotype was seen at least ten times. The chain is built from TRBV4-1 and TRBJ1-5; D gene uncertain. Between the trimmed V and J ends, which lost 0 bases and 1 base, there was a span of 10 bases. Germline V CDR1 and CDR2: MGHRA, YSYEKL. CDR3 size: 16 residues. CDR3 nucleotide sequence: TGCGCCAGCAGCCAAGAACAGACCTGGAGCAATCAGCCCCAGCATTTT. It is translated as CASSQEQTWSNQPQHF.

This clonotype was observed a handful of times. V and J are TRBV5-1 and TRBJ2-5; the match to TRBD1 covers 9 bases. The CDR3 runs 13 residues. Unmatched junction bases numbered 6, after V lost 7 bases and J lost 5 bases. From germline, CDR1 is SGHRS and CDR2 YFSETQ. The CDR3 region is CASSQGARETQYF. CDR3 bases: TGCGCCAGCTCACAGGGGGCACGGGAGACCCAGTACTTC.

Comments on this clonotype: A much larger clone is a single base away; this may be a read error. The chain carries TRBV20-1 and TRBJ1-5; D is unclear. Trimming took 5 bases from V and 3 from J, leaving 14 bases between them. Germline V CDR1 and CDR2: DFQATT, SNEGSKA (reference sequence). This CDR3 region has 14 residues. CDR3 coding DNA: TGCAGTGCTGGTGACGGCCAGGACAATCAGCCCCAGCATTTT. Translation gives CSAGDGQDNQPQHF.

As concerns this clonotype: A much larger clone differs from this one at a single base, so this may be a read error. The chain carries TRBV6-6 and TRBJ2-1, with D unresolved. Trimming took off 2 bases at V and 11 bases at J, with 13 bases between the two ends. Germline-derived CDR1 and CDR2 are MNHNY and SVGAGI (reference sequence). The CDR3 is made up of 13 amino acids. The CDR3 region is CASSYQQNPKQFF. The CDR3 DNA reads as TGTGCCAGCAGTTACCAACAAAACCCTAAGCAGTTCTTC.

The table lists this clonotype with a few counts. V and J are TRBV6-1 and TRBJ1-5; perhaps TRBD1 as D (6 bases). Germline loops: CDR1 MNHNS, CDR2 SASEGT. With 4 bases removed from V and 5 bases from J, the gap between germline ends came to 12 bases. The CDR3 contains 14 residues. The CDR3 region has the DNA TGTGCCAGCAGTGCTGAATACAGGGATCAGCCCCAGCATTTT. Protein sequence: CASSAEYRDQPQHF.

The chain couples TRBV11-2 to TRBJ1-5; TRBD1 aligns across 7 bases. The CDR3 has 15 amino acids. The V and J ends lost 5 bases and 2 bases, in that order; junction bases with no gene match: 6. The germline CDR1 and CDR2 sequences are SGHAT and FQNNGV. The CDR3 loop reads CASSLGGRGNQPQHF. CDR3 nucleotides: TGTGCCAGCAGCCTAGGGGGCCGGGGCAATCAGCCCCAGCATTTT.

Ten or more counts support this clonotype. The CDR3 loop is CASSLRQNVYYGYTF. The DNA for the CDR3 is TGTGCCAGCAGTTTGCGGCAGAACGTATACTATGGCTACACCTTC. V gene TRBV28 combines with J gene TRBJ1-2; no reliable D call. CDR1 MDHEN and CDR2 SYDVKM come from the germline V gene. With 3 bases removed from V and 3 bases from J, the gap between germline ends came to 14 bases. There are 15 residues in the CDR3.

On this clonotype itself: This clone may be a read error of a much larger clone one base away. The chain combines TRBV5-4 with TRBJ2-5; D possibly uses TRBD1 or TRBD2 (5 bases each). CDR3 length: 13 residues. V shed 4 bases and J shed 5 bases, with 12 bases lying between them. Germline V lookup: CDR1 SGHNT, CDR2 YYREEE (reference sequence). CDR3 coding DNA: TGTGCCAGCAGCAAAGAGAGGGGTGAGACCCAGTACTTC. It yields the protein CASSKERGETQYF.

The table lists this clonotype with a few counts. With a much larger clone just one base away, this may be a read error. This chain links TRBV10-3 with TRBJ1-2, with D possibly matching TRBD1 (5 bases). Germline V gene sequence: CDR1 ENHRY, CDR2 SYGVKD. Trimming removed 5 bases from V and 7 bases from J, with 14 bases in between. This CDR3 contains 13 residues. The CDR3 nucleotides are TGTGCCATCAGTCCTAAATCTGGGGGTGGCTACACCTTC. It yields the protein CAISPKSGGGYTF.

This clonotype was seen just once. A much larger clone sits a single nucleotide away, making a read error possible. This chain uses TRBV12-3 or TRBV12-4 with TRBJ2-5; tentatively, D is TRBD1 (6 bases). This CDR3 has 14 residues. The DNA of the CDR3 is TGTGCCGGCAGTTTTCAGGGGATCCAAGAGACCCAGTACTTC. Residues: CAGSFQGIQETQYF.

This sequence joins TRBV11-2 and TRBJ2-2; no clear D. Germline CDR1 and CDR2: SGHAT and FQNNGV. V lost 5 bases, J lost 10 bases, and 14 bases lay in between. The CDR3 sequence is 13 residues long. CDR3 protein: CASSQESSVELFF. Here the CDR3 DNA reads TGTGCCAGCAGCCAGGAGTCTTCCGTGGAGCTGTTTTTT. Full variable domain (remainder filled in from reference TRBV11-2 and TRBJ2-2): EAGVAQSPRYKIIEKRQSVAFWCNPISGHATLYWYQQILGQGPKLLIQFQNNGVVDDSQLPKDRFSAERLKGVDSTLKIQPAKLEDSAVYLCASSQESSVELFFGEGSRLTVL.

As to this clonotype: Sequence at one end of the junction differs from germline and may be a read error. This chain links TRBV20-1 with TRBJ2-2, with a possible D match to TRBD2 (5 bases). The germline CDR1 and CDR2 sequences are DFQATT and SNEGSKA (reference sequence). The CDR3 runs 11 residues. The CDR3 protein is CSARPTGELLF. The CDR3 bases are TGCAGTGCTAGGCCGACCGGGGAGCTGTTATTT.